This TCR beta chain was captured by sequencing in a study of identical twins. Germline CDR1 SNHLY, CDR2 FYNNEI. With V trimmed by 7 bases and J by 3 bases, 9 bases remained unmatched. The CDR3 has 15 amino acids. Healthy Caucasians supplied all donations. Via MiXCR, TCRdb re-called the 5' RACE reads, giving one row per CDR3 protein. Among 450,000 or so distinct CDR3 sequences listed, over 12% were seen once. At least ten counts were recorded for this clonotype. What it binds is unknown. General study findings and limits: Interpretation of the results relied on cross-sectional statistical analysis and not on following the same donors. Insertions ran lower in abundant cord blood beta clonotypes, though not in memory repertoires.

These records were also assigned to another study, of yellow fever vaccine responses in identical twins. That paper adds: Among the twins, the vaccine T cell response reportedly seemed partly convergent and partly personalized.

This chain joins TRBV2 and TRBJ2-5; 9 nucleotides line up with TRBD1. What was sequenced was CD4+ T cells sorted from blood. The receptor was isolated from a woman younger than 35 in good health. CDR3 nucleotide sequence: TGTGCCAGCACCCTGACAGGGGGTTACGAAGAGACCCAGTACTTC. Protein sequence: CASTLTGGYEETQYF.